The clone carrying this TCR beta chain was seen a handful of times. The sample is drawn from a study of T cells after yellow fever vaccination. TCRdb analysed the 5' RACE reads with MiXCR anew, one entry per CDR3 protein. The sample consists of approximately 510,000 distinct CDR3 sequences, about a fifth of them appearing once. The clonotype originates from a man aged 18 to 29 who received the YFV17D yellow fever vaccine. The sample was PBMCs, taken 21 days after the first yellow fever vaccination.

CDR3 region: CASIRSGPGGNQPQHF. The CDR3 region has the DNA TGTGCCAGCATTCGCAGTGGGCCGGGGGGCAATCAGCCCCAGCATTTT. V is TRBV12-3 or TRBV12-4 and J is TRBJ1-5, with D possibly being TRBD1 (5 bases). V was clipped by 7 bases and J by 2 bases, with 18 bases between them. The CDR3 length is 16 residues.